The T cell receptor beta chain under discussion was sequenced for a study of blood T cell repertoires in COVID-19. Germline assignment: CDR1 SEHNR and CDR2 FQNEAQ (reference sequence). V shed 10 bases and J shed 7 bases, with 11 bases lying between them. This CDR3 region has 12 residues. Profiling relied on immunoSEQ multiplex PCR, and the TCRdb table lists in-frame clones only, not all of them. The table shows about 290,000 clones, with approximately 88% occurring only once. The sequence came from a woman in her thirties or forties who had recovered from COVID-19. The sequencing sample was made of PBMCs or T cells enriched from blood (not recorded which). This rearrangement joins TRBV7-9 to TRBJ1-6; perhaps TRBD1 as D (5 bases). Here the CDR3 reads CATGQGNSPLHF. The CDR3 DNA is TGTGCCACCGGGCAGGGAAATTCACCCCTCCACTTT.